This is a list of T cell receptor beta chains from one sample in a study of persistence of HIV-infected CD4 T cells. Sequencing used immunoSEQ multiplex PCR; TCRdb keeps in-frame clones, though not all of them. Of more than 35,000 clones listed, 80% to 95% are singletons. Their antigens are not known. Sequenced material: CD4+ T cells sorted from PBMCs after approximately 18-hour stimulation, taken from a patient who received antiretroviral therapy. The receptors come from an adult man with HIV who was CMV-seropositive. The CDR3 runs from the conserved cysteine through the conserved F or W. A D gene is named only where the DNA matches it firmly. A row's size may be missing; if present it is once, few, many or a size class.

-	TRBV2	-	TRBJ2-6	TGTGCCAGCAGAGGACCTGCCGGTGGGGCCAACGTCCTGACTTTC	CASRGPAGGANVLTF
-	TRBV7-8	-	TRBJ2-1	TGTGCCAGCAGCTTTTTTTCCTTCCAGCGTTTCCATGAGCAGTTCTTC	CASSFFSFQRFHEQFF
-	TRBV10-3	TRBD1	TRBJ1-4	TGTGCCAGCGGGACAGCGGATGAAAAACTGTTTTTT	CASGTADEKLFF
-	TRBV7-2	-	TRBJ2-1	TGTGCCAGCAGCTTAGGAGGTGGGGCGGGGCCCTACAATGAGCAGTTCTTC	CASSLGGGAGPYNEQFF
once	TRBV7-3	-	TRBJ2-7	TGTGCCAGCGGAGGTGGGTTCCTCTACGAGCAGTACTTC	CASGGGFLYEQYF
few	TRBV2	-	TRBJ1-6	TGTGCCAGCAGTGGGAACAGGGCTGCGAATTCACCCCTCCACTTT	CASSGNRAANSPLHF
-	TRBV5-8	-	TRBJ2-1	TGTGCCAGCAGCGCCCCTTTCGGGGGGCCACACCCCTACAATGAGCAGTTCTTC	CASSAPFGGPHPYNEQFF
-	TRBV10-3	TRBD2	TRBJ2-7	TGTGCCATCAGTGCGTCGGGGGGCTACGAGCAGTACTTC	CAISASGGYEQYF
medium-sized	TRBV5-1	TRBD2	TRBJ2-2	TGCGCCAGCAGCTCCGGGACTAGCGGGGGAGTCACCGGGGAGCTGTTTTTT	CASSSGTSGGVTGELFF
-	TRBV9	-	TRBJ1-3	TGTGCCAGCAGCGTATCGGGACACCTAAACACCATATATTTT	CASSVSGHLNTIYF
-	TRBV27	-	TRBJ1-2	TGTGCCAGCAGTTGGGACAAAGCATATGGCTACACCTTC	CASSWDKAYGYTF
-	TRBV9	TRBD1	TRBJ2-1	TGTGCCAGCAGGACAGGGGGAAACAATGAGCAGTTCTTC	CASRTGGNNEQFF
-	TRBV2	-	TRBJ1-5	TGTGCCAGCAGTGCTTCCTCGGGCAATCAGCCCCAGCATTTT	CASSASSGNQPQHF
-	TRBV9	TRBD1	TRBJ1-3	TGTGCCAGCAGCGTGGGACAGGGAGAATACACCATATATTTT	CASSVGQGEYTIYF
-	TRBV27	-	TRBJ2-7	TGTGCCAGCAGTTTATTCGCAAGGTTGGACACTTCCTACGAGCAGTACTTC	CASSLFARLDTSYEQYF
-	TRBV5-1	TRBD1	TRBJ1-5	TGCGCCAGCAGCCCCGGGACAGGGGGATATCAGCCCCAGCATTTT	CASSPGTGGYQPQHF
-	TRBV19	-	TRBJ1-3	TGTGCCAGTAGTATGGCTGGGCAGACCTCTGGAAACACCATATATTTT	CASSMAGQTSGNTIYF
few	TRBV7-2	TRBD2	TRBJ2-1	TGTGCCAGCAGGGGGGGGAGCTCCTACAATGAGCAGTTCTTC	CASRGGSSYNEQFF
few	TRBV7-3	-	TRBJ1-1	TGTGCCAGCAGCGCAGGGCCAGCTAGCACTGAAGCTTTCTTT	CASSAGPASTEAFF
few	TRBV28	TRBD1	TRBJ1-4	TGTGCCAGCAGTTCCCCCGAACAGGGGGTTAATGAAAAACTGTTTTTT	CASSSPEQGVNEKLFF
-	TRBV7-9	TRBD1	TRBJ1-4	TGTGCCAGCAGCTTTAGACAGGGGACGGCAACTAATGAAAAACTGTTTTTT	CASSFRQGTATNEKLFF
-	TRBV5-4	-	TRBJ2-1	TGTGCCAGCAGCTTGGATTTCGAGGAGCAGTTCTTC	CASSLDFEEQFF
-	TRBV28	-	TRBJ2-3	TGTGCCAGCAGTTTAGGAGGGCCGCAGTATTTT	CASSLGGPQYF
-	TRBV9	-	TRBJ1-1	TGTGCCAGCAGCGTGTGGGTAGAGACTGAAGCTTTCTTT	CASSVWVETEAFF
few	TRBV2	TRBD1	TRBJ2-7	TGTGCCAGCAGTGGAGGGACAGGGTTCCACGAGCAGTACTTC	CASSGGTGFHEQYF
-	TRBV6-5	-	TRBJ2-1	TGTGCCCCCCTCCCGCGCGAAAGCAATGAGCAGTTCTTC	CAPLPRESNEQFF
-	TRBV15	-	TRBJ1-6	TGTGCCACCAGCCCCGGGGGCGGGAATTCACCCCTCCACTTT	CATSPGGGNSPLHF
-	TRBV7-3	TRBD1	TRBJ1-1	TGTGCCAGCAGCCCCGCGATAGGGGGCGAAGCTTTCTTT	CASSPAIGGEAFF
-	TRBV19	TRBD1	TRBJ2-2	TGTGCCAGTAGCGCCCCGCCCGGGACAGGGGCCGGAAGGACCGGGGAGCTGTTTTTT	CASSAPPGTGAGRTGELFF
-	TRBV28	-	TRBJ2-1	TGTGCCAGCAGTTTATTCCTGAACAATGAGCAGTTCTTC	CASSLFLNNEQFF
-	TRBV21-1	-	TRBJ1-5	TGTGCCAGCAGCAAAGAAGGCAGGGTAAGGAATCAGCCCCAGCATTTT	CASSKEGRVRNQPQHF